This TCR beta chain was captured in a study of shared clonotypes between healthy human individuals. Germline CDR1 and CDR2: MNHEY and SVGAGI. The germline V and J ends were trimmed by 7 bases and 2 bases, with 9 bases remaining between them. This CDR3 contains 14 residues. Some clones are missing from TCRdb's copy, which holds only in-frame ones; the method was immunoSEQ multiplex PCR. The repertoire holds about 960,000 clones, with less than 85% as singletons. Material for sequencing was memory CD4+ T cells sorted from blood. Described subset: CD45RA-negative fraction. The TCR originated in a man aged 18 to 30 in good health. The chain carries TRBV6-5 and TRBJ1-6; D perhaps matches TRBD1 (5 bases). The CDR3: CASTQGAYNSPLHF. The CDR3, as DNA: TGTGCCAGCACCCAAGGGGCCTATAATTCACCCCTCCACTTT.